This paragraph reports one T cell receptor (beta chain). The antigen this receptor binds is unknown. Per-nucleotide qualities are absent, and no much larger clonotype sits a single base away. Preparation of the library involved the immunoSEQ multiplex PCR assay. A mixture of 60 forward primers for TCR Vbeta segments and 13 reverse primers for TCR Jbeta segments was used in the multiplex PCR. The CDR3 region of rearranged TCR beta genes was amplified from genomic DNA with a multiplex PCR assay. On the Illumina HiSeq System, the amplified TCR beta libraries were sequenced as 87-base-pair reads. As for the original processing: In a later analysis, 70 million to 95 million unique TCR beta chains were counted across the 500 to 700 repertoires, and roughly 11 million of these chains were shared by at least two donors. To remove PCR and sequencing errors, raw reads were error-corrected and collapsed into unique sequences using a nearest-neighbor algorithm that merged closely related sequences. CDR3 sequences were aligned to IMGT reference sequences to assign V, D and J gene segments. Each retained sequence needed at least a six-nucleotide match to both a V gene segment and a J gene segment. A rearrangement was called productive if the CDR3 had no stop codons and remained in frame with V and J, and every other rearrangement was called non-productive. CDR3 was defined by IMGT convention, running from the second conserved V-encoded cysteine to the conserved J-encoded phenylalanine. The earlier analysis of fewer than 700 of the donors excluded sequences that lacked an unambiguous match to a single V gene segment. An earlier analysis of 587 of the donors called V segments functional above 56.7% productive rearrangements and segregating when the between-donor standard deviation exceeded 5%. To diagnose cytomegalovirus status from the catalog of TCR beta chain sequences, a statistical classification framework was built. In a later analysis, TCR nucleotide sequences were compared against IMGT/GENE-DB human TR gene sequences so that V and J genes could be assigned. In a later analysis, CDR3 sequences and most-parsimonious VDJ recombination scenarios were assigned using the TCRdist pipeline. In a later analysis, each TCR beta chain was defined by its CDR3 amino acid sequence together with its V-gene family, and reads lacking a unique V-gene family were excluded. As a way to deal with suspected cross-contamination and a sequencing artifact, a later analysis dropped approximately 570 nucleotide sequences that were highly shared and had low generation probability. In a later analysis, a clonal expansion index for each public chain was calculated from normalized within-repertoire ranks of inferred template counts. Generation probabilities in a later analysis came from a VDJ recombination model fitted to out-of-frame rearrangements, and those results were checked against IGoR. In a later analysis, hypergeometric tests were used to score TCR-TCR, TCR-HLA and TCR-CMV co-occurrence, with a repertoire-size bias correction applied to TCR pairs. False discovery rates were estimated in a later analysis by permuting HLA or CMV assignments 20 times. In a later analysis, co-occurring TCRs were grouped with DBSCAN, and TCRdist sequence similarity was added when clustering was performed within HLA-allele-positive subsets. For co-occurrence clustering, repertoires with fewer than 30,000 or more than 120,000 public chains were excluded, along with roughly 5 repertoires with anomalous nucleotide sharing. The clones in this table, taken by TCRdb from immuneACCESS, are in-frame only. Not every clone is retained; where verified, under half of the shortfall comes from an unresolved V gene, and the cause of the rest is unknown. V and J calls and clone size are given by that table; D and trimming were obtained from the DNA. Counted in this sample were 150,000 to 200,000 clones; roughly 80% of them appeared once. About 5.6% of the sample is in the top ten clones.

The source of the sample is a study of cytomegalovirus exposure and HLA in healthy donors listed by TCRdb under 2017. Study-wide context: In an earlier analysis of 587 of the donors, 250 to 350 Gb of sequence data and approximately 120 million unique TCR beta sequences from 180 million or so T cells were reported. The aim of the study was to test whether cataloging public T cell receptors could identify signatures of past pathogen exposure. In the later analysis, no new phenotypic data were used to find candidate immune exposures; instead, reliance was placed on TCR beta sequences and their occurrence across donors. Donor age, sex, ethnicity and CMV serostatus were compiled together with the repertoire data. Typing coverage differed by locus: A, B, C, DRB1 and DQB1 were typed in about 629-640 donors, DQA1 in approximately 520, DPA1 in some 570, and DPB1 in 400 to 480. On average, over 200,000 unique TCR beta nucleotide sequences were sequenced per donor among about 400 genotyped donors of the cohort, with 15% to 20% of those sequences being non-productive. All discovery cohort repertoires had been generated on a single sequencing platform. The study profiled the T cell repertoires of hundreds of subjects by immunosequencing and related them to cytomegalovirus serostatus. The study combined high-throughput TCR immunosequencing, statistical association of individual TCRs with disease status, and machine learning to predict cytomegalovirus infection status. Roughly five DR-DQ haplotypes were handled as single units for association and clustering, since linkage in the cohort was strong. In addition to the first cohort of roughly 670 subjects, a separate validation cohort of approximately 130 different subjects was used. A later analysis re-examined previously published TCR beta repertoires from about 700 donors and added high-resolution HLA genotyping to investigate patterns of TCR occurrence. Class I and class II HLA loci were covered by the typing at four-digit resolution. An earlier analysis of some 600 of the donors applied high-throughput TCR beta sequencing to assess whether each TCR beta V gene segment acted as functional or pseudogenic. Genome-wide SNP genotypes for about 60% of the 666 donors were used in a later genetic analysis, which treated that subset as a discovery cohort. An early release covering some 640 HLA-typed donors comprised around 300 gigabases of sequencing data and around 80 million unique TCR sequences. The genetic ancestry cluster associated with self-reported Caucasian donors included over 65% of the approximately 410 genotyped donors. What the authors observed across the whole study: In a later analysis, some 17,000 TCR beta sequences were associated with specific HLA alleles at a false discovery rate of 0.05. Three of the identified cytomegalovirus-associated TCR beta chains were confirmed in vitro to be specific for cytomegalovirus antigens. Because some donors lacked HLA typing at each locus, the association tests relied only on the typed subset. In a later analysis, HLA-associated TCR beta chains showed more clonal expansion and lower generation probabilities than non-associated chains that were equally common. Immune exposure information for the cohort was limited to CMV serostatus. The study listed around 160 TCR beta chains as associated with cytomegalovirus. Most CMV-associated TCR beta chains appeared to be HLA-restricted in a later analysis, and the HLA associations seemed to be driven largely by CMV exposure. A cluster of highly shared sequence variants was judged likely to represent a technical artifact of the sequencing pipeline. Across donors, most TCR sequences were observed very rarely, whereas some public TCRs were present in many individuals. Several of the top co-occurrence clusters appeared to be linked to parvovirus B19, influenza, CMV and Epstein-Barr virus, according to a later analysis. A further reported finding was that TCR beta sequences accurately predicted the HLA-A and HLA-B alleles for most subjects in the first cohort. Strong co-occurrence of HLA alleles, especially DR and DQ, made assigning TCR associations to individual alleles difficult. In both the original and validation cohorts, the classifier was reported to diagnose cytomegalovirus status with high specificity and sensitivity. Roughly uniform sequencing depth across donors was assumed in presence/absence analyses, although this assumption may not hold. In a later genetic analysis, fewer N-insertions in productive TCRs were reported among donors in an Asian-associated ancestry cluster than the approximately 670-donor mean. Broadly in line with IMGT annotations, most TCR beta V segments showed up in productive rearrangements about 90% or about 30% of the time in an earlier analysis of several hundred of the donors. The authors suggested that the approach could potentially be generalized to other disease states and immunological phenotypes. The earlier analysis of fewer than 750 of the donors excluded around 17 rarely observed V segments, including chromosome 9 orphons, because counts were too low. Because the 87-base-pair reads could not distinguish some IMGT-functional V segments, including TRBV6-2 and TRBV6-3, those segments were excluded. Correlated functional status among segregating V segments might reflect linkage disequilibrium, but an unknown experimental factor could not be ruled out. This cohort had only TCR beta chains sequenced, and the lack of alpha or paired-chain data limited which features could be detected. V-gene and J-gene trimming of TCR beta chains was associated with a missense DCLRE1C variant in a later genetic analysis, and the association was replicated in an independent cohort. In a later analysis, the rate of TCR association differed among HLA loci, with DRB1 alleles having the most associated TCRs and HLA-C alleles having the fewest.

The cohort was made up of approximately 670 healthy bone marrow donors. All cohort members were sampled while nominally healthy, although unrecorded immune exposures were likely present. The donor was CMV seropositive and belonged to the group of around 300 seropositive cohort members. A peripheral blood sample was collected from each donor, and TCR beta sequencing was performed on peripheral blood mononuclear cells. The Qiagen DNeasy Blood Extraction Kit was used to extract genomic DNA from the blood cell samples. V is cut back by 1 base and J by 9 bases, with 7 bases in the junction unmatched. The germline V gene supplies CDR1 MGHDK and CDR2 SYGVNS. The CDR3 has 14 amino acids, counting the end cysteine and phenylalanine. Only the CDR3 DNA stays, 42 bases, in frame from base 1.

This sequence originates from a woman aged 30 to 39 in good health and CMV-seropositive. Recombination connected TRBV25-1 to TRBJ2-3; 7 central nucleotides agree with TRBD1. Sequencing was done on a sample of PBMCs. The nucleotide sequence is TGTGCCAGCAGTGAATTTAGAGGGGGCCTAACGCAGTATTTT. Its protein reads: CASSEFRGGLTQYF.